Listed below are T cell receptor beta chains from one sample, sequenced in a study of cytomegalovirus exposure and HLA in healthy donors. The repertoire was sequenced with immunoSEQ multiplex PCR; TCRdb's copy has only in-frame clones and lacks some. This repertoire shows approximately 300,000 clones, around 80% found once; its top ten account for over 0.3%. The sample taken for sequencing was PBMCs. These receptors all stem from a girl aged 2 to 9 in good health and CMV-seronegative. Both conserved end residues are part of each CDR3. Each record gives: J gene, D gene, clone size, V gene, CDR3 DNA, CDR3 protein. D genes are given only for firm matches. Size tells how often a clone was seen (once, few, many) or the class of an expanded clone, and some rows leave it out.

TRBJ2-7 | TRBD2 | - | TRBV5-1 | TGCGCCAGCAGCCCGGGACTAGCGGTTCGCGGGGGGTACGAGCAGTACTTC | CASSPGLAVRGGYEQYF
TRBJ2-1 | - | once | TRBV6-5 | TGTGCCAGCAGTTACGGTCCAGCGGAGAGGGATAATGAGCAGTTCTTC | CASSYGPAERDNEQFF
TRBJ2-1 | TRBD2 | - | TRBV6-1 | TGTGCCAGCAGTGAAGAGAGCGGGAGGGCTGGTGAGCAGTTCTTC | CASSEESGRAGEQFF
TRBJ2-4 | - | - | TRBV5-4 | TGTGCCAGCAGCCGCCACTATGAGCAGAACATTCAGTACTTC | CASSRHYEQNIQYF
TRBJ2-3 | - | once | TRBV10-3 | TGTGCCATCAGTTACCAGACAGACACAGATACGCAGTATTTT | CAISYQTDTDTQYF
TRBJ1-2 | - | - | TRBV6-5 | TGTGCCAGCAGTTACGGGCATAACTATGGCTACACCTTC | CASSYGHNYGYTF
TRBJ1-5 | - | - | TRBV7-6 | TGTGCCAGCAGCTCGAAACACCGGGCAGGGGCGAGCAATCAGCCCCAGCATTTT | CASSSKHRAGASNQPQHF
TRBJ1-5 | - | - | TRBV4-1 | TGCGCCAGCAGCCAAAGCCATCTGAGACTAGGGCAGCCCCAGCATTTT | CASSQSHLRLGQPQHF
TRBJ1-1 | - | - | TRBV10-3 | TGTGCCATCAGTGAGTCGGGGGGACCCAACACTGAAGCTTTCTTT | CAISESGGPNTEAFF
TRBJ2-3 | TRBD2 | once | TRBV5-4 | TGTGCCAGCAGCTTGAGACTAGCGGGGCCAGATACGCAGTATTTT | CASSLRLAGPDTQYF
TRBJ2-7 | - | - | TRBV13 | TGTGCCAGCAGAGAAACGGGACAATTCGGCGAGCAGTACTTC | CASRETGQFGEQYF
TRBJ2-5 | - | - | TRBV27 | TGTGCCAGCAGCCCAACTATTGTCAGGGGACAAGAGACCCAGTACTTC | CASSPTIVRGQETQYF
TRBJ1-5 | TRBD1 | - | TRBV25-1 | TGTGCCAGCAGTGAGGGGACAGCCCGGGCCAATCAGCCCCAGCATTTT | CASSEGTARANQPQHF
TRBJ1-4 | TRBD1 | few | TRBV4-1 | TGCGCCAGCAGCCAGGCCGGGACAGGGTTAGAAAAACTGTTTTTT | CASSQAGTGLEKLFF
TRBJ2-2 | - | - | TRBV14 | TGTGCCAGCAGCCAGGCCGCCAGGGCCGGGGAGCTGTTTTTT | CASSQAARAGELFF
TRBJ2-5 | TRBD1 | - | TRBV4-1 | TGCGCCAGCAGCCAAGATGAGACAGGGGTCCAGGCCCAGTACTTC | CASSQDETGVQAQYF
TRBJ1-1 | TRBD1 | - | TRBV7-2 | TGTGCCAGCAGCTTGGGACAGGGGGCTTTCTTT | CASSLGQGAFF
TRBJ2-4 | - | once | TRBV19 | TGTGCCAGTAGTATTTGGGCTAGCTTAGCCAAAAACATTCAGTACTTC | CASSIWASLAKNIQYF
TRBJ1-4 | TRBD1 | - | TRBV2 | TGTGCCAGCAGCTTGAGGACAGGACCCCGTGAAACTAATGAAAAACTGTTTTTT | CASSLRTGPRETNEKLFF
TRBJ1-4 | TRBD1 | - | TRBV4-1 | TGCGCCAGCAGCCAAGACAGGGGGCATGAAAAACTGTTTTTT | CASSQDRGHEKLFF
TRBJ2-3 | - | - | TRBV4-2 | TGTGCCAGCAGCGTAGGAGACACAGATACGCAGTATTTT | CASSVGDTDTQYF
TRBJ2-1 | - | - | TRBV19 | TGTGCCAGTAGTATTTGGAGGGATGAGCAGTTCTTC | CASSIWRDEQFF
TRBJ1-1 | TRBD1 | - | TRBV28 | TGTGCCAGCAGTTCTCTGACAGGGGGAACAACTGAAGCTTTCTTT | CASSSLTGGTTEAFF
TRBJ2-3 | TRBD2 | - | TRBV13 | TGTGCCAGCAGCTTGGCGGGGGTCGGGGGAGATACGCAGTATTTT | CASSLAGVGGDTQYF
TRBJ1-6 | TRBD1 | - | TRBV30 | TGTGCCTCCGGACCCACGACAGGGTATAATTCACCCCTCCACTTT | CASGPTTGYNSPLHF
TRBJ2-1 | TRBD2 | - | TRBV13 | TGTGCCAGCAGCTTACTTGCGGGACTAGCGGGGTCGGGGGATGAGCAGTTCTTC | CASSLLAGLAGSGDEQFF
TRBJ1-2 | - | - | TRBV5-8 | TGTGCCAGCAGGTCCGAGACGGGGGACTATGGCTACACCTTC | CASRSETGDYGYTF
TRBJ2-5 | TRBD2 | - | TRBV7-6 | TGTGCCAGCAGCAGAGGGAGCGGGGCCCAAGAGACCCAGTACTTC | CASSRGSGAQETQYF
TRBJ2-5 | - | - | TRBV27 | TGTGCCAGCAGTTTTGGGGGGGGCCGGGGGACCCAGTACTTC | CASSFGGGRGTQYF
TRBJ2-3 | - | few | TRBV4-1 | TGCGCCAGCAGACAACGCGCGGGGGCTAGCACAGATACGCAGTATTTT | CASRQRAGASTDTQYF
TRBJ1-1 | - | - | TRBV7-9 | TGTGCCAGCAGCTCCCCAGGGGACACTGAAGCTTTCTTT | CASSSPGDTEAFF
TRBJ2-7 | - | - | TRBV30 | TGTGCCTGGAGTGTAATAAACGAGCAGTACTTC | CAWSVINEQYF
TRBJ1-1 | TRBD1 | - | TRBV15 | TGTGCCACCAGCAGATTGACAGGGACCACTGAAGCTTTCTTT | CATSRLTGTTEAFF
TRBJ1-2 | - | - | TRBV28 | TGTGCCAGCAAAAGTGGGGGCGACTATGGCTACACCTTC | CASKSGGDYGYTF
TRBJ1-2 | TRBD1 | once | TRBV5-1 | TGCGCCAGCAGCCCGACAGGGATGGGCTACACCTTC | CASSPTGMGYTF
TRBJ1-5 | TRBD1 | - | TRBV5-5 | TGTGCCAGCAGCCACGGACAGGGCTATCAGCCCCAGCATTTT | CASSHGQGYQPQHF
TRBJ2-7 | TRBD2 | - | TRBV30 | TGTGCCTGGAGTGAGGTAGCGGGCTCCGAGCAGTACTTC | CAWSEVAGSEQYF
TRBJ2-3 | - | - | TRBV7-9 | TGTGCCAGCAGCTTAGGTACTAGTCCCCCAGATACGCAGTATTTT | CASSLGTSPPDTQYF
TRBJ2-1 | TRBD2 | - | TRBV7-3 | TGTGCCAGCAGCTCATTAAGCGGGAGCTCCTACAATGAGCAGTTCTTC | CASSSLSGSSYNEQFF
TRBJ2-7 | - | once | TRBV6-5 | TGTGCCAGCAGTCCCCTAGCGACCTACGAGCAGTACTTC | CASSPLATYEQYF
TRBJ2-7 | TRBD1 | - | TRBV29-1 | TGCAGCGTTGCGGGGACAGTTTCCTACGAGCAGTACTTC | CSVAGTVSYEQYF
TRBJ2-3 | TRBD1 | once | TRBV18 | TGTGCCAGCTCATTCGGACAGGGAAACACAGATACGCAGTATTTT | CASSFGQGNTDTQYF
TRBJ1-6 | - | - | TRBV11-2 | TGTGCCAGCAGCTTGAACGAGGTGGGTTCACCCCTCCACTTT | CASSLNEVGSPLHF
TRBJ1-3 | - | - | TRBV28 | TGTGCCAGCAAGGATGGTGATGGGAACCCCACAGGCTTTGGAAACACCATATATTTT | CASKDGDGNPTGFGNTIYF
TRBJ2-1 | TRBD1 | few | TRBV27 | TGTGCCAGCGCCGCACAGGGGGGCTACAATGAGCAGTTCTTC | CASAAQGGYNEQFF
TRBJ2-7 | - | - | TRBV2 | TGTGCCAGCAGTATTGACAGGTTCGTTAGGGTTCAGTACTTC | CASSIDRFVRVQYF
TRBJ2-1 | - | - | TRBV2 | TGTGCCAGCAGTGAAAGACAATACAATGAGCAGTTCTTC | CASSERQYNEQFF
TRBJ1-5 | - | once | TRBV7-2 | TGTGCCAGCAGCCTACGGGACAATAGCAATCAGCCCCAGCATTTT | CASSLRDNSNQPQHF
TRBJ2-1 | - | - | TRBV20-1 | TGCAGCGGTAGCTCCTACAATGAGCAGTTCTTC | CSGSSYNEQFF
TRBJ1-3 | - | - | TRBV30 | TGTGCCTGGAGTGTCGTTGGAAACACCATATATTTT | CAWSVVGNTIYF
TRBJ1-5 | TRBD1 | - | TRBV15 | TGTGCCACCAGCTTACAGGGGTTTAGGCAGCCCCAGCATTTT | CATSLQGFRQPQHF